Here is one T cell receptor beta chain with its context. Original methodology: Quantification of nucleated cells was approximated via reference gene primer amplification. The table came from immunoSEQ multiplex PCR; TCRdb's copy has only in-frame clones and leaves some out. The DNA was the basis for D and trimming; V, J and clone size are from that table. The sample has a few hundred thousand clones; around 81% are singletons. These data come from a study of blood T cell repertoires in COVID-19. Study in general: The United States, Italy and Spain supplied acute and convalescent COVID-19 samples. Sources were T cells, B-cell-depleted T cells, or PBMCs; the material itself was cDNA or gDNA.

Residents of approximately 25 US areas, aged about 18 to 100 years, made up the participants. Germline CDR1 is SGHRS and CDR2 is YFSETQ. Trimming cost V 0 bases and J 2 bases; bases outside gene matches: 4. The CDR3 spans 17 residues. This TCR was sampled from a man aged 50-59 years who had recovered from COVID-19. The sequenced sample was PBMCs or T cells enriched from blood (not recorded which). The V call is TRBV5-1, the J call TRBJ2-3; TRBD2 agrees at 12 bases. For the CDR3, the DNA is TGCGCCAGCAGCTTGGGACTAGCGGGAGTTAACACAGATACGCAGTATTTT. Residues: CASSLGLAGVNTDTQYF.